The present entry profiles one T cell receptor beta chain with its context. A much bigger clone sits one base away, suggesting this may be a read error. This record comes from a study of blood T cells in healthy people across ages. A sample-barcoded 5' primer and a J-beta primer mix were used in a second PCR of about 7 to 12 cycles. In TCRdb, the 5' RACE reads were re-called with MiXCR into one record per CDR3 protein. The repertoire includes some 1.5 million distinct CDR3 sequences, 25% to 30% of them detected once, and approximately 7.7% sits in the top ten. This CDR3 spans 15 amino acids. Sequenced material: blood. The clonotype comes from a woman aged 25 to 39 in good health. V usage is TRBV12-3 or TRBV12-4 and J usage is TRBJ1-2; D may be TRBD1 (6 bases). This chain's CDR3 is CACSLASGGAGGYTF. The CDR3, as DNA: TGTGCCTGCAGTTTAGCGAGCGGGGGCGCGGGAGGCTACACCTTC.